This entry lists 16 T cell receptor beta chains sequenced from one sample in a study of sequential checkpoint blockade in melanoma. Method: immunoSEQ multiplex PCR; TCRdb's copy keeps in-frame clones and lacks some. The sample yields about 19,000 clones, 73% seen once. As for treatment: randomized to nivolumab then ipilimumab (arm A) or the reverse (arm B). This material consisted of CD8+ T cells sorted from blood (inferred from file names), taken from a patient given nivolumab and ipilimumab in sequence. The receptors come from a human donor with melanoma.

This chain links TRBV5-1 with TRBJ1-1; TRBD1 might be the D (5 bases). V dropped 2 bases and J dropped 7 bases, with 6 bases sitting between them. Per the germline V gene, CDR1 is SGHRS and CDR2 is YFSETQ. This CDR3 has 11 amino acids. This chain's CDR3 is CASSLGVEAFF. The CDR3 bases are TGCGCCAGCAGCTTAGGGGTTGAAGCTTTCTTT. Drawing the rest from reference TRBV5-1 and TRBJ1-1, the complete variable domain is KAGVTQTPRYLIKTRGQQVTLSCSPISGHRSVSWYQQTPGQGLQFLFEYFSETQRNKGNFPGRFSGRQFSNSRSEMNVSTLELGDSALYLCASSLGVEAFFGQGTRLTVV.

The chain has TRBV5-1 and TRBJ1-2, with D possibly matching TRBD1 (5 bases). Germline V gene data show CDR1 as SGHRS and CDR2 as YFSETQ. CDR3 length: 14 residues. The ends were cut back, 4 bases at V and 4 bases at J, with 14 bases in the middle. CDR3: CASSPTTVLYGYTF. CDR3 sequence (DNA): TGCGCCAGCAGCCCAACGACAGTGCTCTATGGCTACACCTTC. Full variable domain (remainder filled in from reference TRBV5-1 and TRBJ1-2): KAGVTQTPRYLIKTRGQQVTLSCSPISGHRSVSWYQQTPGQGLQFLFEYFSETQRNKGNFPGRFSGRQFSNSRSEMNVSTLELGDSALYLCASSPTTVLYGYTFGSGTRLTVV.

The chain joins TRBV18 to TRBJ2-3; D call uncertain. Looked up from germline, CDR1 is KGHSH and CDR2 is LQKENI. Trimming took 3 bases from V and 0 from J, leaving 4 bases between them. The CDR3 spans 13 residues. CDR3 coding DNA: TGTGCCAGCTCACCCTTCAGCACAGATACGCAGTATTTT. It yields the protein CASSPFSTDTQYF.

In this sample, this clone turned up once. This sequence joins TRBV2 and TRBJ2-5, with TRBD2 matching over 8 bases. V lost 7 bases, J lost 0 bases, and 7 bases stayed unmatched. The CDR3 sequence is 15 residues long. Germline CDR1 SNHLY, CDR2 FYNNEI. The CDR3 DNA is TGTGCCAGCACCTCGGGCGGGAGGCACCAAGAGACCCAGTACTTC. Translation: CASTSGGRHQETQYF.

V usage is TRBV6-1 and J usage is TRBJ2-2, with D possibly being TRBD1 (5 bases). Germline lookup yields CDR1 MNHNS and CDR2 SASEGT. This CDR3 contains 14 residues. The V end was cut by 3 bases, the J end by 3 bases, with 8 bases between. CDR3 coding DNA: TGTGCCAGCAGTGACTCCAGGGACACCGGGGAGCTGTTTTTT. Translation: CASSDSRDTGELFF.

The genes are TRBV9 and TRBJ1-2, with no clear D. CDR1 and CDR2 from the germline V gene are SGDLS and YYNGEE. The CDR3 covers 17 residues. V gave up 0 bases and J gave up 5 bases, with 20 bases separating them. CDR3 in amino acids: CASSVAPGEGPGYGYTF. In DNA form, the CDR3 reads TGTGCCAGCAGCGTAGCCCCCGGGGAAGGGCCCGGTTATGGCTACACCTTC.

The chain carries TRBV5-4 and TRBJ2-7, with 7 bases identical to TRBD2. This CDR3 is 14 amino acids long. V gave up 3 bases and J gave up 2 bases; unmatched junction bases: 5. Looked up from germline, CDR1 is SGHNT and CDR2 is YYREEE (reference sequence). CDR3 amino acids: CASSSIGTTYEQYF. Here the CDR3 DNA reads TGTGCCAGCAGCTCAATCGGGACTACCTACGAGCAGTACTTC.

The table lists this clone with a few counts. In DNA form, the CDR3 reads TGCGCCAGCAGCCAAGATAAGGAGGCCCCCTATAATTCACCCCTCCACTTT. It yields the protein CASSQDKEAPYNSPLHF. V gene TRBV4-3 combines with J gene TRBJ1-6; D is unclear. The CDR3 contains 17 residues. CDR1 and CDR2 from the germline V gene are LGHNA and YSLEER. V lost 0 bases and J lost 2, with 11 bases in between.

This chain links TRBV30 with TRBJ1-1; TRBD1 is a possible D gene (5 bases). Germline V gene sequence: CDR1 GTSNPN, CDR2 SVGIG (reference sequence). The CDR3 covers 14 residues. Trimming took off 4 bases at V and 0 bases at J, with 12 bases between the two ends. This chain's CDR3 is CAWTRKGVNTEAFF. The DNA of the CDR3 is TGTGCCTGGACAAGAAAAGGGGTGAACACTGAAGCTTTCTTT.

The gene calls are TRBV7-9 and TRBJ1-1; D is perhaps TRBD1 (5 bases). Germline CDR1 and CDR2: SEHNR and FQNEAQ (reference sequence). Trimming cost V 5 bases and J 1 base, with 14 bases left between them. The CDR3 contains 15 residues. The CDR3 bases are TGTGCCAGCAGCGCTAGCGGAGGGGCGAACACTGAAGCTTTCTTT. Protein product: CASSASGGANTEAFF.

The chain couples TRBV5-1 to TRBJ2-6; D possibly corresponds to TRBD1 (5 bases). Germline assignment: CDR1 SGHRS and CDR2 YFSETQ. V dropped 5 bases and J dropped 9 bases, with 15 bases sitting between them. The CDR3 has 14 amino acids. The CDR3 here is CASRGTDSDNVLTF. The CDR3 coding sequence is TGCGCCAGCAGAGGTACCGACAGTGACAACGTCCTGACTTTC.

The CDR3 region has the DNA TGCGCCAGCCCGATTACACGGCCCCAGCATTTT. Protein sequence: CASPITRPQHF. The chain joins TRBV10-1 to TRBJ1-5, with no clear D. The V end lost 8 bases, the J end lost 9 bases, and 11 bases lay between the germline ends. The CDR3 extends over 11 amino acids. CDR1 is WNHNN and CDR2 is SYGVQD in the germline V gene (reference sequence).

V usage is TRBV12-5 and J usage is TRBJ1-1, with TRBD1 matching 7 bases. V was pared by 1 base and J by 3 bases, with 2 bases of the junction left unmatched. The CDR3 is made up of 14 amino acids. Germline-derived CDR1 and CDR2 are LGHNT and FRNRAP. CDR3 coding DNA: TGTGCTAGTGGTTTGGGACAGGGACACACTGAAGCTTTCTTT. Amino acids: CASGLGQGHTEAFF.

CDR3 amino acids: CASSPGIYEQYF. CDR3 coding DNA: TGTGCCAGTAGTCCGGGGATCTACGAGCAGTACTTC. The rearrangement uses TRBV19 and TRBJ2-7; D may be TRBD2 (5 bases). This CDR3 has 12 residues. The germline V gene encodes CDR1 LNHDA and CDR2 SQIVND (reference sequence). V was pared by 5 bases and J by 3 bases, with 8 bases between.

V is TRBV7-3 and J is TRBJ2-2; no clear D. In germline, CDR1 is SGHTA, CDR2 FQGTGA. Trimming stripped 1 base from V and 1 base from J, with 4 bases between. The CDR3 is 14 residues long. The CDR3 protein is CASSLSGNTGELFF. The CDR3 DNA reads TGTGCCAGCAGCTTAAGCGGGAACACCGGGGAGCTGTTTTTT.

This clone was counted a few times. The chain uses TRBV5-1 and TRBJ2-2; tentative D call: TRBD1 (6 bases). The V gene's germline CDR1 is SGHRS and CDR2 YFSETQ. Trimming stripped 0 bases from V and 4 bases from J, with 16 bases between. There are 17 residues in the CDR3. The CDR3 here is CASSLARGGRSTGELFF. The CDR3 DNA reads TGCGCCAGCAGCTTGGCCAGAGGGGGTCGGAGCACCGGGGAGCTGTTTTTT.